This section outlines one TCR beta chain sequence together with its context. Authors' data handling: Amplifying reference gene primers gave estimates of nucleated cell counts. Assay used: immunoSEQ multiplex PCR; TCRdb lists only in-frame clones, some missing. V and J calls and clone size come straight from that table; D and trimming were deduced from the DNA. Of some 200,000 clones listed, around four fifths are singletons. The sample comes from a study of blood T cell repertoires in COVID-19. Study background: Acute and convalescent COVID-19 samples came from the United States, Italy and Spain.

The V gene end was trimmed by 4 bases and the J gene end by 2 bases; junction bases not matched to a gene: 9. Germline V lookup: CDR1 LGHNA, CDR2 YSLEER. The CDR3 runs 18 residues. The clonotype originates from a man aged 25-45 years with active or convalescent COVID-19. The chain has TRBV4-3 and TRBJ2-3; 13 bases align to TRBD2. Sequencing was performed on peripheral blood. CDR3 region: CASSPGPGLAGLTDTQYF. CDR3 nucleotides: TGCGCCAGCAGCCCCGGGCCGGGACTAGCGGGACTCACAGATACGCAGTATTTT.